These 13 T cell receptor beta chains came from one sample sequenced in a study of blood T cell repertoires in COVID-19. Profiled with immunoSEQ multiplex PCR; TCRdb holds only in-frame clones, not every one. The table includes 430,000 or so clones, over 75% detected once. Sequencing used PBMCs or T cells enriched from blood (not recorded which). Receptors were obtained from a woman aged 40 to 50 who had recovered from COVID-19.

The V gene is TRBV7-6, the J gene TRBJ2-1; possible D gene TRBD1, 6 bases. The CDR3 spans 15 residues. Looked up from germline, CDR1 is SGHVS and CDR2 is FNYEAQ. Trimming left V 6 bases short and J 4 bases short, with 16 bases between. The CDR3 bases are TGTGCCAGCAGTTTACAGGGTTATACGTACAATGAGCAGTTCTTC. As protein: CASSLQGYTYNEQFF.

J is TRBJ2-1 and V is TRBV4-1; D may be TRBD1 (5 bases). The CDR3 has 18 residues. Trimming left V 4 bases short and J 1 base short, with 20 bases between. The germline V gene encodes CDR1 MGHRA and CDR2 YSYEKL. The chain's CDR3 is CASSPKSPLRDSYNEQFF. The CDR3, as DNA: TGCGCCAGCAGCCCCAAGTCCCCACTCAGGGATTCCTACAATGAGCAGTTCTTC.

The V call is TRBV7-2, the J call TRBJ1-2; 9 nucleotides align to TRBD1. V dropped 1 base and J dropped 0; count of bases not matched to a gene: 3. The CDR3 is made up of 16 amino acids. Germline V gives CDR1 SGHTA, CDR2 FQGNSA. As DNA, the CDR3 is TGTGCCAGCAGCTTAGGGGGGACAGGGACTAACTATGGCTACACCTTC. Its protein is CASSLGGTGTNYGYTF.

The V call is TRBV9, the J call TRBJ2-2; tentatively, D is TRBD1 (5 bases). CDR1 is SGDLS and CDR2 is YYNGEE in the germline V gene. Trimming pared 4 bases from V and 6 bases from J, leaving 16 bases between. This CDR3 region has 15 residues. CDR3: CASSPTTVLSGELFF. CDR3 bases: TGTGCCAGCAGCCCCACGACAGTCCTTTCCGGGGAGCTGTTTTTT.

The chain has TRBV2 and TRBJ2-1; TRBD2 might be the D (5 bases). The V and J ends lost 7 bases and 1 base respectively, with 11 bases between them. The germline CDR1 and CDR2 sequences are SNHLY and FYNNEI. The CDR3 loop spans 14 amino acids. The CDR3 DNA sequence: TGTGCCAGCATTCTAAGAGGGTCCTACAATGAGCAGTTCTTC. Translated, it gives CASILRGSYNEQFF.

The chain recombines TRBV19 with TRBJ2-2, with D hard to call. V lost 1 base to trimming and J lost 1 base, with 7 bases between them. The CDR3 covers 15 residues. In germline, CDR1 is LNHDA, CDR2 SQIVND (reference sequence). CDR3 sequence (DNA): TGTGCCAGTAGTATAGCAGGTGGGAACACCGGGGAGCTGTTTTTT. As protein: CASSIAGGNTGELFF.

The chain carries TRBV10-3 and TRBJ2-1; D perhaps matches TRBD1 (6 bases). The CDR3 loop spans 12 amino acids. Trimming took 4 bases from V and 13 from J, leaving 14 bases between them. Germline V gene sequence: CDR1 ENHRY, CDR2 SYGVKD. CDR3 sequence reads: CAISAGDTPQFF. CDR3 nucleotides: TGTGCCATCAGTGCCGGGGACACCCCCCAGTTCTTC.

CDR3 residues: CSASDSGNGEQFF. The CDR3 DNA reads as TGCAGTGCTAGTGATAGCGGGAACGGTGAGCAGTTCTTC. The chain combines TRBV20-1 with TRBJ2-1; TRBD2 aligns across 8 bases. The length of the CDR3 is 13 residues. Unmatched junction bases numbered 7, after V lost 3 bases and J lost 9 bases. In germline, CDR1 is DFQATT, CDR2 SNEGSKA (reference sequence).

The chain carries TRBV3-1 (or the pseudogene TRBV3-2) and TRBJ2-4, with D unresolved. This CDR3 region has 17 residues. The V gene lost 0 bases and the J gene lost 0 bases, with 12 bases spanning the gap. Germline loops: CDR1 LGHDT, CDR2 YNNKEL (reference sequence). CDR3 coding DNA: TGTGCCAGCAGCCAAGACCTGAGCCATCTAGCCAAAAACATTCAGTACTTC. It encodes CASSQDLSHLAKNIQYF.

This clone came up a few times. J is TRBJ1-2 and V is TRBV13, with 7 positions matching TRBD1. V shed 3 bases, J shed 3 bases, and the junction held 7 bases outside the gene matches. This CDR3 spans 15 amino acids. Per the germline V gene, CDR1 is PRHDT and CDR2 is FYEKMQ (reference sequence). The CDR3 spells CASSFRDRSHYGYTF. In DNA form, the CDR3 reads TGTGCCAGCAGCTTCCGGGACAGAAGTCACTATGGCTACACCTTC.

This chain links TRBV6-5 with TRBJ2-7; a possible D gene is TRBD2 (5 bases). The germline V gene encodes CDR1 MNHEY and CDR2 SVGAGI. The CDR3 length is 14 residues. The V and J ends lost 4 bases and 4 bases respectively, with 14 bases between them. The CDR3 loop is CASSLNIGLYEQYF. The CDR3 DNA reads as TGTGCCAGCAGTTTAAACATCGGACTGTACGAGCAGTACTTC.

This chain connects TRBV7-2 to TRBJ1-1; no clear D gene. Germline assignment: CDR1 SGHTA and CDR2 FQGNSA. V was pared by 5 bases and J by 3 bases, with 10 bases between. The CDR3 totals 13 residues. In DNA form, the CDR3 reads TGTGCCAGCAGCCAGGACTGGGACACTGAAGCTTTCTTT. Translated: CASSQDWDTEAFF.

The CDR3 sequence is CASSSVGWDQPQHF. CDR3 nucleotides: TGTGCCAGCAGCTCCGTCGGGTGGGATCAGCCCCAGCATTTT. J is TRBJ1-5 and V is TRBV7-2; no reliable D call. CDR3 length: 14 residues. Germline CDR1 is SGHTA and CDR2 is FQGNSA. Trimming took 4 bases from V and 5 from J, leaving 12 bases between them.